Listed here are 14 T cell receptor beta chains from one sample, sequenced in a study of blood T cells in healthy people across ages. PCR was performed a second time for about 7 to 11 cycles using a sample-barcoded 5' primer and a J-beta primer mix. TCRdb passed the 5' RACE reads through MiXCR, listing each CDR3 protein once. The sample consists of around 1,000,000 distinct CDR3 sequences, roughly 24% of them appearing once. The same sample was also studied in work on T cells of mothers and their children.

Specimen: blood. These receptors came from a girl aged 2 to 9 in good health.

This clonotype turned up a few times. V is TRBV5-1 and J is TRBJ2-3; 10 nucleotides line up with TRBD1. The CDR3 is 14 residues long. V lost 8 bases and J lost 4; bases outside the gene matches: 7. The germline V gene has CDR1 SGHRS and CDR2 YFSETQ. The CDR3 here is CASSGQGIPDTQYF. The CDR3, as DNA: TGCGCCAGTTCGGGACAGGGGATCCCAGATACGCAGTATTTT.

The chain is built from TRBV7-2 and TRBJ2-3, with 7 bases that match TRBD2. The germline V gene has CDR1 SGHTA and CDR2 FQGNSA. The CDR3 has 14 residues. Trimming at V came to 6 bases and at J to 2 bases, leaving 5 bases not matched to a gene. CDR3 nucleotide sequence: TGTGCCAGCAGTTTTAGCGGGTTCACAGATACGCAGTATTTT. Translation: CASSFSGFTDTQYF.

In this sample, this clonotype turned up a few times. The rearrangement joins TRBV10-1 to TRBJ2-1, with unresolved D. The CDR3 totals 13 residues. Germline values: CDR1 WNHNN, CDR2 SYGVQD (reference sequence). V gave up 0 bases and J gave up 5 bases, with 5 bases separating them. This chain's CDR3 is CASSESTHNEQFF. The CDR3 DNA reads TGCGCCAGCAGTGAGTCGACTCACAATGAGCAGTTCTTC.

The rearrangement joins TRBV7-9 to TRBJ1-2; no firm D call. The CDR3 consists of 15 residues. CDR1 is SEHNR, CDR2 FQNEAQ, per germline (reference sequence). With 2 bases removed from V and 5 bases from J, the gap between germline ends came to 15 bases. The CDR3 loop is CASSLSRDSTYGYTF. DNA of the CDR3: TGTGCCAGCAGCTTATCGCGGGATTCGACGTATGGCTACACCTTC. Complete variable domain (other parts from reference TRBV7-9 and TRBJ1-2): DTGVSQNPRHKITKRGQNVTFRCDPISEHNRLYWYRQTLGQGPEFLTYFQNEAQLEKSRLLSDRFSAERPKGSFSTLEIQRTEQGDSAMYLCASSLSRDSTYGYTFGSGTRLTVV.

The CDR3 DNA is TGTGCCAGCAGCTTAAGAAGTTATACGCAGTATTTT. This gives the protein CASSLRSYTQYF. The J gene is TRBJ2-3, the V gene TRBV7-2, with D unclear. CDR1 SGHTA and CDR2 FQGNSA come from the germline V gene. The CDR3 has 12 amino acids. V was cut by 2 bases and J by 7 bases, with 7 bases left in between. Full variable domain (rest looked up from reference TRBV7-2 and TRBJ2-3): GAGVSQSPSNKVTEKGKDVELRCDPISGHTALYWYRQSLGQGLEFLIYFQGNSAPDKSGLPSDRFSAERTGGSVSTLTIQRTQQEDSAVYLCASSLRSYTQYFGPGTRLTVL.

This chain joins TRBV13 and TRBJ1-6; TRBD1 matches at 7 bases. This CDR3 comprises 15 residues. CDR1 and CDR2 (germline): PRHDT, FYEKMQ (reference sequence). Unmatched junction bases numbered 12, after V lost 5 bases and J lost 11 bases. CDR3 residues: CASSPRQGLSTPLHF. In nucleotides, the CDR3 is TGTGCCAGCAGCCCGCGACAGGGTCTGAGTACACCCCTCCACTTT. Full variable domain (remainder filled in from reference TRBV13 and TRBJ1-6): AAGVIQSPRHLIKEKRETATLKCYPIPRHDTVYWYQQGPGQDPQFLISFYEKMQSDKGSIPDRFSAQQFSDYHSELNMSSLELGDSALYFCASSPRQGLSTPLHFGNGTRLTVT.

V gene TRBV7-2 combines with J gene TRBJ2-5, with 9 bases identical to TRBD2. The tail of the sequence fits TRBJ2-7 better, so the J call may be wrong. The germline V gene has CDR1 SGHTA and CDR2 FQGNSA. This CDR3 has 15 residues. CDR3 sequence: CASSFSSGTTYEQYF. The CDR3 DNA follows: TGTGCCAGCAGCTTCTCTAGCGGGACCACCTACGAGCAGTACTTC.

This chain joins TRBV6-1 and TRBJ2-5; 9 bases are a match to TRBD2. The CDR3 runs to 15 residues. The ends lost 8 bases at V and 4 bases at J; junction bases unmatched: 11. The germline gives CDR1 MNHNS, CDR2 SASEGT. The CDR3 coding sequence is TGTGCCAGCTCGGTAGGCGGGAGGGCCGTAGAGACCCAGTACTTC. Residues: CASSVGGRAVETQYF.

V gene TRBV20-1 combines with J gene TRBJ2-5; 12 bases match TRBD2. Near its end, the DNA agrees better with TRBJ2-1, so the J call may be wrong. This CDR3 contains 13 residues. The germline V gene has CDR1 DFQATT and CDR2 SNEGSKA (reference sequence). The CDR3 nucleotides are TGCAGTGCGAGACTAGCGGGAGTCAATGAGCAGTTCTTC. Translating it yields CSARLAGVNEQFF.

The chain couples TRBV12-3 or TRBV12-4 to TRBJ2-7, with TRBD2 as a possible D gene (5 bases). The germline V and J ends were trimmed by 2 bases and 0 bases, with 8 bases remaining between them. There are 14 residues in the CDR3. In DNA, the CDR3 is TGTGCCAGCAGTTTAAGGCGGGCCTCCTACGAGCAGTACTTC. Translation: CASSLRRASYEQYF.

The gene calls are TRBV27 and TRBJ2-7; D may match TRBD1 or TRBD2 (5 bases each). Germline V gene lookup returns CDR1 MNHEY and CDR2 SMNVEV (reference sequence). The CDR3 has 14 amino acids. V dropped 8 bases and J dropped 0 bases, with 14 bases sitting between them. CDR3 protein: CASRGQESSYEQYF. CDR3 coding DNA: TGTGCCAGCCGGGGCCAGGAAAGCTCCTACGAGCAGTACTTC.

The genes are TRBV7-9 and TRBJ2-5; 10 bases are shared with TRBD2. The closer fit of TRBJ2-1 to the DNA end suggests the J call may be wrong. CDR3 size: 15 residues. Germline V gene data show CDR1 as SEHNR and CDR2 as FQNEAQ (reference sequence). The DNA for the CDR3 is TGTGCCAGCAGCTTTTCTACTAGCGGGATCTATGAGCAGTTCTTC. It codes for CASSFSTSGIYEQFF.

The genes are TRBV10-3 and TRBJ2-7; perhaps TRBD2 as D (5 bases). The V gene lost 2 bases and the J gene lost 0 bases, with 8 bases spanning the gap. CDR1 is ENHRY and CDR2 is SYGVKD in the germline V gene. The CDR3 has 14 amino acids. CDR3 region: CAISEDGISYEQYF. CDR3 nucleotide sequence: TGTGCCATCAGTGAGGACGGGATCTCCTACGAGCAGTACTTC.

The chain couples TRBV12-3 or TRBV12-4 to TRBJ2-3; 7 bases match TRBD2. The CDR3 is 17 amino acids. V was pared by 6 bases and J by 0 bases, with 12 bases of the junction left unmatched. Here the CDR3 reads CASRRFAGVRSTDTQYF. Written as DNA, the CDR3 is TGTGCCAGCAGACGATTCGCGGGGGTCCGCAGCACAGATACGCAGTATTTT.